This entry lists 7 T cell receptor beta chains sequenced from one sample in a study of blood T cell repertoires in COVID-19. Data came from immunoSEQ multiplex PCR; TCRdb stores just in-frame clones and leaves some out. The sample holds fewer than 200,000 clones, 75% to 85% seen once. The source material was PBMCs or T cells enriched from blood (not recorded which). Source of these receptors: a man aged 50 to 60 who had recovered from COVID-19.

The chain has TRBV6-5 and TRBJ1-5, with a possible D match to TRBD1 (5 bases). This CDR3 has 15 residues. Germline CDR1 MNHEY, CDR2 SVGAGI. V lost 6 bases to trimming and J lost 4 bases, with 16 bases between them. Written as DNA, the CDR3 is TGTGCCAGCAGCCGGGGCGGGGGTGGAAATCAGCCCCAGCATTTT. Protein sequence: CASSRGGGGNQPQHF.

The rearrangement uses TRBV11-2 and TRBJ2-7; possible D gene TRBD2, 5 bases. V dropped 2 bases and J dropped 3 bases, with 14 bases sitting between them. Per the germline V gene, CDR1 is SGHAT and CDR2 is FQNNGV. CDR3 length: 15 residues. The CDR3 sequence is CASSLSTIIYYEQYF. CDR3 nucleotide sequence: TGTGCCAGCAGCTTATCGACTATTATTTACTACGAGCAGTACTTC.

The CDR3 nucleotides are TGTGCCAGCAGTTGGTTGACAGCCGATCAGCCCCAGCATTTT. It is translated as CASSWLTADQPQHF. The chain couples TRBV2 to TRBJ1-5; the D gene is possibly TRBD1 (5 bases). Trimming took off 5 bases at V and 5 bases at J, with 13 bases between the two ends. Looked up from germline, CDR1 is SNHLY and CDR2 is FYNNEI. The CDR3 totals 14 residues.

The chain couples TRBV10-3 to TRBJ1-3; D is ambiguous. Trimming stripped 4 bases from V and 1 base from J, with 5 bases between. Germline V gene lookup returns CDR1 ENHRY and CDR2 SYGVKD. The CDR3 runs to 13 residues. The CDR3 DNA is TGTGCCATCAGTGTCCCTTCTGGAAACACCATATATTTT. It translates to CAISVPSGNTIYF.

Remarks on this clone: Other DNA sequences within the sample encode an identical CDR3. This CDR3 is CASSPGREAGELFF. DNA of the CDR3: TGCGCCAGCAGCCCCGGGCGGGAGGCCGGGGAGCTGTTTTTT. The chain recombines TRBV5-1 with TRBJ2-2, with TRBD2 identical over 8 bases. Looked up from germline, CDR1 is SGHRS and CDR2 is YFSETQ. The junction had 5 bases not matched to a gene; V was cut back by 4 bases and J by 6 bases. This CDR3 region has 14 residues.

The chain uses TRBV25-1 and TRBJ1-2, with a weak D call TRBD1 (6 bases). This CDR3 spans 14 amino acids. CDR1 is MGHDK, CDR2 SYGVNS, per germline. V was shortened by 6 bases and J by 5 bases, with 16 bases between the two germline ends. Written as DNA, the CDR3 is TGTGCCAGCAGAGAAGGTACAGGGAAATATGGCTACACCTTC. Translated, it gives CASREGTGKYGYTF.

The rearrangement uses TRBV30 and TRBJ1-1, with D perhaps matching TRBD1 (5 bases). V lost 3 bases to trimming and J lost 2 bases, with 16 bases between them. Germline loops: CDR1 GTSNPN, CDR2 SVGIG (reference sequence). The CDR3 runs 15 residues. This CDR3 reads CAWRTDGRTNTEAFF. The DNA for the CDR3 is TGTGCCTGGAGAACAGACGGACGGACAAACACTGAAGCTTTCTTT.